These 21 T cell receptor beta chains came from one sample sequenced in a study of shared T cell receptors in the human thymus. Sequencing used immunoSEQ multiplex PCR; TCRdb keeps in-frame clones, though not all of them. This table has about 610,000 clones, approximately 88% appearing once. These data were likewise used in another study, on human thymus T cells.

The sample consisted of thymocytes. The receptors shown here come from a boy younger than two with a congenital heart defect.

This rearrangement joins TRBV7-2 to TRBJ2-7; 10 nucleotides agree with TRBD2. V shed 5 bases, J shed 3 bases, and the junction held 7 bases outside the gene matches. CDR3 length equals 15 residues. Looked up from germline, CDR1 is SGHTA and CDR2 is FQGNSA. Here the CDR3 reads CASSIGLAELYEQYF. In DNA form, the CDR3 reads TGTGCCAGCAGCATCGGACTAGCGGAGCTCTACGAGCAGTACTTC.

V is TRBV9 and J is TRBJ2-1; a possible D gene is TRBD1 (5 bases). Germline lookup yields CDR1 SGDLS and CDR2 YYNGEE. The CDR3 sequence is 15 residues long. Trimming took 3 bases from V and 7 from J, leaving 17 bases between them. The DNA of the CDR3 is TGTGCCAGCAGCGCACGGCCAGGGTCACGGAATGAGCAGTTCTTC. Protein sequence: CASSARPGSRNEQFF.

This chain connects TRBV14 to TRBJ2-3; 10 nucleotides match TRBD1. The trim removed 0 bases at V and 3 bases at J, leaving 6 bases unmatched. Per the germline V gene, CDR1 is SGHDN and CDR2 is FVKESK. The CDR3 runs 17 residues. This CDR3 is CASSQDPTGGWTDTQYF. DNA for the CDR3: TGTGCCAGCAGCCAAGATCCGACAGGGGGCTGGACAGATACGCAGTATTTT.

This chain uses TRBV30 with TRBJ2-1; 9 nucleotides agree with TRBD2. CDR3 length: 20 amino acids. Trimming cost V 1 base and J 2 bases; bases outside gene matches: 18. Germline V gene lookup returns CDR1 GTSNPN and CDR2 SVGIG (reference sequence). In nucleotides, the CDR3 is TGTGCCTGGAGTGAAAAGGAACTAGCGGGTACTTATTTCCCCTACAATGAGCAGTTCTTC. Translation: CAWSEKELAGTYFPYNEQFF.

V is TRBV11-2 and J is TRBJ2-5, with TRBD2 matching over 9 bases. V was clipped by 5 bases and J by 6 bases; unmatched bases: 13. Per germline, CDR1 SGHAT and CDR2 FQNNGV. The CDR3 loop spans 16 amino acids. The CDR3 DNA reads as TGTGCCAGCAGCCCCCAGCGGGAGGCCGACGGGAAGACCCAGTACTTC. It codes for CASSPQREADGKTQYF.

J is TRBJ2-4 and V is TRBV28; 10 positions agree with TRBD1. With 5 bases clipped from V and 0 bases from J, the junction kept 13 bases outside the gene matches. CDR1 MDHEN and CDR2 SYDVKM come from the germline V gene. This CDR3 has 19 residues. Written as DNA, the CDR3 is TGTGCCAGCAGTCTCAGGGACAGGGGAATCGAGCTAGCCAAAAACATTCAGTACTTC. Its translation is CASSLRDRGIELAKNIQYF.

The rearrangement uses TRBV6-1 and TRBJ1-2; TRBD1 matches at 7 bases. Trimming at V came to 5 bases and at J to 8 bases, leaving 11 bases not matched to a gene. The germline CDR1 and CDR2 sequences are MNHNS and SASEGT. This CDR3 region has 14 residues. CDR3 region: CASSWGQKPLGYTF. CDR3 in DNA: TGTGCCAGCAGTTGGGGACAGAAACCTTTGGGCTACACCTTC.

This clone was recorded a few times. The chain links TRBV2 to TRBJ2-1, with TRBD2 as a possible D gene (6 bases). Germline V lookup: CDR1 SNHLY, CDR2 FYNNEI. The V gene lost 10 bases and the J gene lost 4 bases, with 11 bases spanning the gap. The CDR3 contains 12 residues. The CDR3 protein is CATGDFYNEQFF. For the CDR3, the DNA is TGTGCCACCGGGGACTTTTACAATGAGCAGTTCTTC.

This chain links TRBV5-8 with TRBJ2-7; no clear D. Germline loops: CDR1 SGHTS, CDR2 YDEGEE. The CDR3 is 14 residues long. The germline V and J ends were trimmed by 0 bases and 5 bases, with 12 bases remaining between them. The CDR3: CASSLGRGKDEQYF. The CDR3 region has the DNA TGTGCCAGCAGCTTGGGACGCGGAAAGGACGAGCAGTACTTC. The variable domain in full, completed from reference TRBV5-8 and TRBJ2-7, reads EAGVTQSPTHLIKTRGQQATLRCSPISGHTSVYWYQQALGLGLQFLLWYDEGEERNRGNFPPRFSGRQFPNYSSELNVNALELEDSALYLCASSLGRGKDEQYFGPGTRLTVT.

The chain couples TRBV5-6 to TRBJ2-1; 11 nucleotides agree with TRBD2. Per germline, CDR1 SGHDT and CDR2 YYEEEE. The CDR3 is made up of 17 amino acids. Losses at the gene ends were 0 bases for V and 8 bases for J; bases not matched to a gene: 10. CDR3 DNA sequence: TGTGCCAGCAGCTTGGTTAGCGGGAGGGCCCTCGTCGATGAGCAGTTCTTC. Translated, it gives CASSLVSGRALVDEQFF.

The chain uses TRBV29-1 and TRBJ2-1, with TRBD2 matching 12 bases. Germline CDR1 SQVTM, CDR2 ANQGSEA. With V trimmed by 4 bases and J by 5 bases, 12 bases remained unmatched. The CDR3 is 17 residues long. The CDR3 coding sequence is TGCAGCGTTGGGTCTAGCGGGAGGGCCACTTTGGACAATGAGCAGTTCTTC. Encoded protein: CSVGSSGRATLDNEQFF.

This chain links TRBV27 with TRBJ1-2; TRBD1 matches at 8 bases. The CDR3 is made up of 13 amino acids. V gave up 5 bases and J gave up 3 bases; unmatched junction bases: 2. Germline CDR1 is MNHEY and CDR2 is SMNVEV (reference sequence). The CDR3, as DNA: TGTGCCAGCAGTCCGACAGGGGACTATGGCTACACCTTC. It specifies CASSPTGDYGYTF.

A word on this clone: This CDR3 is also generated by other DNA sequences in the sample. The CDR3 loop is CASSYSGETQYF. CDR3 nucleotides: TGTGCCAGCAGTTACTCCGGAGAGACCCAGTACTTC. The chain has TRBV6-5 and TRBJ2-5; no definite D call. CDR1 and CDR2 from the germline V gene are MNHEY and SVGAGI. The V end lost 0 bases, the J end lost 4 bases, and 3 bases lay between the germline ends. The CDR3 is made up of 12 amino acids.

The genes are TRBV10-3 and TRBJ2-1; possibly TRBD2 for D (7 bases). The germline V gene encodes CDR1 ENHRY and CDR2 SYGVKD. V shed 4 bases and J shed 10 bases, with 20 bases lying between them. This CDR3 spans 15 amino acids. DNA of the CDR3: TGTGCCATCAGTGGAGTTGGAGAAGCGGGACACGAGCAGTTCTTC. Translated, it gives CAISGVGEAGHEQFF.

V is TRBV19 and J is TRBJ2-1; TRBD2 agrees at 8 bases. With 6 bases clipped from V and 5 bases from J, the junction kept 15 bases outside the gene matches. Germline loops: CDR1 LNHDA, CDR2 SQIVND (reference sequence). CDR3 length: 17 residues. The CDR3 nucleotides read TGTGCCAGTAGCGGGGGGGCTAGCGGCCCCTTCGACAATGAGCAGTTCTTC. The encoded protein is CASSGGASGPFDNEQFF.

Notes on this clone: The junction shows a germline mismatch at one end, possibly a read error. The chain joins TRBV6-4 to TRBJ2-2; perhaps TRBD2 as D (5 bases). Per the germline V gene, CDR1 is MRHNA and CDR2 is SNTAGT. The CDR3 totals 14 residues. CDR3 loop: CASKASRNAGELFF. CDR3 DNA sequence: TGTGCCAGCAAAGCTAGCCGGAACGCCGGGGAGCTGTTTTTT.

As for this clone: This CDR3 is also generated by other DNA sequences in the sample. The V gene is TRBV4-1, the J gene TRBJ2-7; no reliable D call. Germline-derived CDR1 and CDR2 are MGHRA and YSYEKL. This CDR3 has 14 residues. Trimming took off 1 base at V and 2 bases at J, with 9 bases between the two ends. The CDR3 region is CASSQGRGAYEQYF. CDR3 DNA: TGCGCCAGCAGCCAAGGGAGAGGCGCCTACGAGCAGTACTTC.

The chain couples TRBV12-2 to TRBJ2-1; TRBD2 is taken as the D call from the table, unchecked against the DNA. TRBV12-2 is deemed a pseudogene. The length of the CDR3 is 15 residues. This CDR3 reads CASRLELRVSNEQFF. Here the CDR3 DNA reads TGTGCAAGTCGCTTAGAGTTGCGGGTTTCCAATGAGCAGTTCTTC.

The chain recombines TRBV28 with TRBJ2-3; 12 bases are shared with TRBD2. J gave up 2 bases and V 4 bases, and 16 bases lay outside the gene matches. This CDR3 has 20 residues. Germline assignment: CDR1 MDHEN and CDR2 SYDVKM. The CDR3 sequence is CASSSIPNTSGGRPTDTQYF. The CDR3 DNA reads TGTGCCAGCAGTTCTATCCCCAACACTAGCGGGGGGAGGCCCACAGATACGCAGTATTTT.

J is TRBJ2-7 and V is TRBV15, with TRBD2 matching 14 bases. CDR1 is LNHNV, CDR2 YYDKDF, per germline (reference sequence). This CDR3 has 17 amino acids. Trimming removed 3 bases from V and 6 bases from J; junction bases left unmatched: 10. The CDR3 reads CATSSPGLAGEEGEQYF. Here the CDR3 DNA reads TGTGCCACCAGCAGCCCGGGACTAGCGGGAGAGGAGGGCGAGCAGTACTTC. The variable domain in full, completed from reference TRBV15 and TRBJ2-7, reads DAMVIQNPRYQVTQFGKPVTLSCSQTLNHNVMYWYQQKSSQAPKLLFHYYDKDFNNEADTPDNFQSRRPNTSFCFLDIRSPGLGDTAMYLCATSSPGLAGEEGEQYFGPGTRLTVT.

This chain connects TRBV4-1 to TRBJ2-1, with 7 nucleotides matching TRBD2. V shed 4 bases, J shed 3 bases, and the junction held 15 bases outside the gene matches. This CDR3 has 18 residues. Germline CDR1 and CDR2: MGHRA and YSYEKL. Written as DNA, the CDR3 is TGCGCCAGCAGCCTCTCTCTTGCGGGGAGGGCCGTCTACAATGAGCAGTTCTTC. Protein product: CASSLSLAGRAVYNEQFF.